Sequencing of this T cell receptor beta chain was carried out in a study of OX40 agonist ivuxolimab in advanced cancers. Study-level background: Ivuxolimab was an agonistic, fully human IgG2 monoclonal antibody directed against OX40 (CD134), a costimulatory receptor. Intravenous ivuxolimab was administered to patients every 2 weeks at six dose levels: 0.01, 0.1, 0.3, 1.5, 3 and 10 mg/kg. Of the roughly 51 patients in dose escalation, 19 had hepatocellular carcinoma, some 15 had melanoma, 9 had renal cell carcinoma and 9 had head and neck cancer. A male proportion of roughly 80% and a mean age of roughly 58 years, ranging from about 23 to 79, were recorded for the dose-escalation cohort. Prior anti-PD-1, anti-PD-L1 or anti-CTLA-4 therapy was permitted, and checkpoint inhibitors had been received by about 36% of dose-escalation patients. Partial responses occurred in three dose-escalation patients: two with cutaneous melanoma and one with hepatocellular carcinoma. Peripheral TCRbeta sequencing aimed to test whether ivuxolimab altered TCR sequence diversity and caused clonal T-cell expansion. The paper covers the monotherapy dose-escalation part of the phase I ivuxolimab trial, which included N of about 50 patients. What the authors observed across the whole study: In partial responders in the 0.1-3.0 mg/kg groups, normalized peripheral clonal expansion was found to be among the lowest, especially among CD8+ T cells. Low levels of normalized T-cell clonal expansion were also shown by some nonresponding patients. After ivuxolimab, expanded clones were on average more numerous among CD8+ T cells than among CD4+ T cells. Antigen specificity was not determined for the clonally expanded peripheral T cells. At doses of 0.1 to 3.0 mg/kg, clonal expansion of both CD4+ and CD8+ blood T cells was observed from baseline to week 6.

About this clone itself: Its recognized antigen is unknown. One base away there is no much larger clone; base qualities are not given.

The trial excluded patients who had a history of autoimmune disease or were on systemic immunosuppression. Peripheral blood for TCR sequencing was collected from all dose cohorts at baseline, on cycle 4 day 1, and on cycle 7 day 1. Samples came from an open-label, multicenter, first-in-human phase I dose-escalation trial of ivuxolimab. Adults with locally advanced or metastatic melanoma, renal cell, hepatocellular, or head and neck squamous cell carcinoma were enrolled in the trial. Before TCR sequencing, CD4+ T cells and CD8+ T cells from peripheral blood were sorted into separate populations. From V the trimming removes 5 bases and from J it removes 0 bases, while the gene matches leave 1 base of the junction unaccounted for. CDR1 and CDR2 (SNHLY, FYNNEI) derive from the germline V gene. The CDR3 starts with the cysteine, ends with the phenylalanine, and has 14 residues. Here the CDR3 DNA is all that survives: 42 bases in frame from base 1.

For sequencing of the TCRbeta CDR3 region, genomic DNA was extracted from the sorted cells. The immunoSEQ Assay was used for sequencing of TCRbeta CDR3 regions. TCRdb took over this immuneACCESS table, retaining in-frame rearrangements with V and J assigned. Such tables are incomplete; in checked studies, under half of the missing clones stem from an unresolved V gene, and the remainder is unexplained. The sample yields roughly 90,000 clones; 87% were counted once. Less than 1.5% of the sample belongs to the ten largest clones. The rearranged chain carries TRBV2 and TRBJ2-5, with 9 bases in between that match TRBD1. The source material was CD4+ or CD8+ T cells sorted from blood, sampled in a trial of the OX40 agonist ivuxolimab. This receptor was obtained from an adult with an advanced solid tumor such as melanoma, head and neck, liver or kidney cancer. The nucleotides are TGTGCCAGCAGTAGGGACAGGGACCAAGAGACCCAGTACTTC. This gives the protein CASSRDRDQETQYF.